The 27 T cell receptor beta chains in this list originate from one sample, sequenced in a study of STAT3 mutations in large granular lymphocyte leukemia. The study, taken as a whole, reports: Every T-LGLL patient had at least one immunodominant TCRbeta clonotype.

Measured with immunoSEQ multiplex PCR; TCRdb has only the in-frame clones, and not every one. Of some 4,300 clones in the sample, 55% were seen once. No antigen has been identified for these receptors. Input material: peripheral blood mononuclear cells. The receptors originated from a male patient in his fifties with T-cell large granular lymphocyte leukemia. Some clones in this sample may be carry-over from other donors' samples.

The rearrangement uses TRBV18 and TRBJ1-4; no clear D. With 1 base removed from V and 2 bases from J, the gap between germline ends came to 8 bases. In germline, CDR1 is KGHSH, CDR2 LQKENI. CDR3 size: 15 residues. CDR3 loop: CASSPLRPTNEKLFF. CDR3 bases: TGTGCCAGCTCACCACTGAGGCCTACTAATGAAAAACTGTTTTTT.

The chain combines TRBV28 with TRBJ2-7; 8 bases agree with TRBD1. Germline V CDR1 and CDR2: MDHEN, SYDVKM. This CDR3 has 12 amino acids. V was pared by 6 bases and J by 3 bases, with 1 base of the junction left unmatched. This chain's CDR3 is CASSTGGYEQYF. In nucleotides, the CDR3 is TGTGCCAGCAGCACAGGGGGCTACGAGCAGTACTTC. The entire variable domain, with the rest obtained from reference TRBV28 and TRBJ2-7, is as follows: DVKVTQSSRYLVKRTGEKVFLECVQDMDHENMFWYRQDPGLGLRLIYFSYDVKMKEKGDIPEGYSVSREKKERFSLILESASTNQTSMYLCASSTGGYEQYFGPGTRLTVT.

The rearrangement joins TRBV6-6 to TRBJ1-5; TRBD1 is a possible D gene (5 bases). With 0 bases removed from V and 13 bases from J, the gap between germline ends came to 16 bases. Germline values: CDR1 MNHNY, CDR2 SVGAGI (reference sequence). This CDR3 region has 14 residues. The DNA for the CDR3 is TGTGCCAGCAGTTACTCGATAGAATCTGGGACGCAGCATTTT. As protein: CASSYSIESGTQHF.

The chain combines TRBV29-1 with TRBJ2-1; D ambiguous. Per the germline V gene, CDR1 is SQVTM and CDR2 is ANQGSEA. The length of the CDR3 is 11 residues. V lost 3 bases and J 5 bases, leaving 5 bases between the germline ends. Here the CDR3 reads CSVEQDNEQFF. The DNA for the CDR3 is TGCAGCGTTGAGCAGGACAATGAGCAGTTCTTC.

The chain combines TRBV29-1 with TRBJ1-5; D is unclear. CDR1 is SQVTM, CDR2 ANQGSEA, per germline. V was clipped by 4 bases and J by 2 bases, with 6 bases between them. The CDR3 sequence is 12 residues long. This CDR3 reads CSVVSGNQPQHF. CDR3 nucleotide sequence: TGCAGCGTTGTGTCGGGCAATCAGCCCCAGCATTTT.

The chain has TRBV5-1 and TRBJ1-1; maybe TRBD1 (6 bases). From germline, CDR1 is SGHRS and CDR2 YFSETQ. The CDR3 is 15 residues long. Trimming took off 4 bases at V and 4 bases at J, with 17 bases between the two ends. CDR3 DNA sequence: TGCGCCAGCAGCCCGGGGGGGGCCCCCACCACTGAAGCTTTCTTT. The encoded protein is CASSPGGAPTTEAFF.

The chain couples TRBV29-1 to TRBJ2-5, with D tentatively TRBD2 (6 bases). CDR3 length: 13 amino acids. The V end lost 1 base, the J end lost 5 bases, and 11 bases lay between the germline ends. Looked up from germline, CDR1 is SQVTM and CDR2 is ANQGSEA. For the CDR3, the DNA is TGCAGCGTTGAAGGCGGGGACGAGGAGACCCAGTACTTC. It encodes CSVEGGDEETQYF.

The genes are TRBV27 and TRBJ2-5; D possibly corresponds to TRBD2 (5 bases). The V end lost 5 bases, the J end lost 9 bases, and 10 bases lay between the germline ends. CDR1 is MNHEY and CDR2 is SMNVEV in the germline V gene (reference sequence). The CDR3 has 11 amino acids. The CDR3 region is CASSRGGAQYF. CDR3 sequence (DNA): TGTGCCAGCAGTCGTGGAGGAGCCCAGTACTTC.

The CDR3, as DNA: TGTGCCAGCAGCTTGGACAGGGGTTACGAGCAGTACTTC. It translates to CASSLDRGYEQYF. The V gene is TRBV5-4, the J gene TRBJ2-7; the match to TRBD1 covers 7 bases. CDR1 SGHNT and CDR2 YYREEE come from the germline V gene (reference sequence). The CDR3 loop spans 13 amino acids. The ends lost 0 bases at V and 4 bases at J; junction bases unmatched: 1.

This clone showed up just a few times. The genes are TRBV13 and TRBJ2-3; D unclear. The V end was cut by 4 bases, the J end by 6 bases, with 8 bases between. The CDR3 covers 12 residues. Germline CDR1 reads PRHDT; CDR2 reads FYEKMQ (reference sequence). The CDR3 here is CASSSARDTQYF. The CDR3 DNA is TGTGCCAGCAGCTCCGCTCGGGATACGCAGTATTTT.

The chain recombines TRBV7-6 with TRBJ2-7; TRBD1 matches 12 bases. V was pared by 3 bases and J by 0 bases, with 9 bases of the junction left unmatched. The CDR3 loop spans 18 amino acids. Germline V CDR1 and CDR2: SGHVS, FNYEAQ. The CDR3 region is CASSLGGTGGPYSYEQYF. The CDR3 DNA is TGTGCCAGCAGCTTGGGTGGGACAGGGGGCCCTTACTCCTACGAGCAGTACTTC.

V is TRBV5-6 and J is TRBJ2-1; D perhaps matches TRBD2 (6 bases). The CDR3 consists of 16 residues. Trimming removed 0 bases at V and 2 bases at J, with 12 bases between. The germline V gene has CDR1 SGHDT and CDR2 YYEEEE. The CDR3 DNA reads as TGTGCCAGCAGCTTGGTCGGGACTGCGACCTACAATGAGCAGTTCTTC. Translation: CASSLVGTATYNEQFF.

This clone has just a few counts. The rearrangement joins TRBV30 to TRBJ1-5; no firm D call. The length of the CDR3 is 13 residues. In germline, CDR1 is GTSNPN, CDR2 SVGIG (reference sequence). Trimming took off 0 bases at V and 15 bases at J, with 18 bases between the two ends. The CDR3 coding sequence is TGTGCCTGGAGTGTAATGGGGTCCGGGCCGCCGCATTTT. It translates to CAWSVMGSGPPHF.

CDR3 sequence: CASSPRGVGEQYF. CDR3 nucleotides: TGTGCCAGCAGCCCCCGTGGGGTCGGGGAGCAGTACTTC. J is TRBJ2-7 and V is TRBV13; no definite D call. The V gene lost 5 bases and the J gene lost 7 bases, with 15 bases spanning the gap. Germline V lookup: CDR1 PRHDT, CDR2 FYEKMQ (reference sequence). CDR3 size: 13 residues.

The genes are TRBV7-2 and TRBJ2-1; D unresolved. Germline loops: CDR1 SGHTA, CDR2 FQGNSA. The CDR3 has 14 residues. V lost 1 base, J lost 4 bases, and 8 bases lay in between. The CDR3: CASSLGHLYNEQFF. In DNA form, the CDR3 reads TGTGCCAGCAGCTTAGGGCATCTTTACAATGAGCAGTTCTTC.

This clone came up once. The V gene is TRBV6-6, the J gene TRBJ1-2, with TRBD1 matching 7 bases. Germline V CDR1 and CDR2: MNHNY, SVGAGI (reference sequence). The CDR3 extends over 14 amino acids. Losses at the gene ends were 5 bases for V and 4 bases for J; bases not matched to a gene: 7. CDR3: CASSIGQAAYGYTF. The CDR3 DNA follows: TGTGCCAGCAGTATTGGACAGGCTGCCTATGGCTACACCTTC.

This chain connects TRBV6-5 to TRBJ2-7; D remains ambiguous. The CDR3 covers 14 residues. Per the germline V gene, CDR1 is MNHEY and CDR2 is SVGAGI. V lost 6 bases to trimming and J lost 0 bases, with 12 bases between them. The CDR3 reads CASSRSPVSYEQYF. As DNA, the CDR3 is TGTGCCAGCAGCCGTTCCCCCGTCTCCTACGAGCAGTACTTC.

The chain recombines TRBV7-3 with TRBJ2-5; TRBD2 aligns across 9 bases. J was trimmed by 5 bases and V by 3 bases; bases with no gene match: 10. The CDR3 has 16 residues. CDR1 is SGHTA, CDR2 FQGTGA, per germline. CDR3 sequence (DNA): TGTGCCAGCAGCTTTGGGGTAGCGGGGGTCGGGGAGACCCAGTACTTC. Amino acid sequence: CASSFGVAGVGETQYF. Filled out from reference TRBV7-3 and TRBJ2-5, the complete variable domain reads GAGVSQTPSNKVTEKGKYVELRCDPISGHTALYWYRQSLGQGPEFLIYFQGTGAADDSGLPNDRFFAVRPEGSVSTLKIQRTERGDSAVYLCASSFGVAGVGETQYFGPGTRLLVL.

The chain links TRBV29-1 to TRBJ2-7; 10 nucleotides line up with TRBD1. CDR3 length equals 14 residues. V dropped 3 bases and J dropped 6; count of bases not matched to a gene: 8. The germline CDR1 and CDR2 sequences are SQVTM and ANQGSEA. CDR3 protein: CSVDGSTGGSEQYF. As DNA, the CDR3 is TGCAGCGTTGATGGTTCGACAGGGGGCTCCGAGCAGTACTTC.

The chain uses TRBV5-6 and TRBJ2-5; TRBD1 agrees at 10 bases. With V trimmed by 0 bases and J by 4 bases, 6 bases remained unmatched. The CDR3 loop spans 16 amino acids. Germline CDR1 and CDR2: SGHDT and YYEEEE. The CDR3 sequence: CASSLDGTGVRETQYF. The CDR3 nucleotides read TGTGCCAGCAGCTTGGACGGGACAGGGGTTCGAGAGACCCAGTACTTC.

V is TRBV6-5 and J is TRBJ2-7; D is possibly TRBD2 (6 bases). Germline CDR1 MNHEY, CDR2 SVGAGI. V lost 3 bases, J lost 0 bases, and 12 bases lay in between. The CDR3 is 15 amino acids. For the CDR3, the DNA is TGTGCCAGCAGTTATTCATCCGGGAGCTCCTACGAGCAGTACTTC. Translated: CASSYSSGSSYEQYF.

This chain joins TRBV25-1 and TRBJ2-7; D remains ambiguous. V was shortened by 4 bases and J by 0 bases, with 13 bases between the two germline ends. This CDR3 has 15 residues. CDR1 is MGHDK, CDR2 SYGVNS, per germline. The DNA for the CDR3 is TGTGCCAGCAGTGGATCGAGGCCCAGCTCCTACGAGCAGTACTTC. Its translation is CASSGSRPSSYEQYF.

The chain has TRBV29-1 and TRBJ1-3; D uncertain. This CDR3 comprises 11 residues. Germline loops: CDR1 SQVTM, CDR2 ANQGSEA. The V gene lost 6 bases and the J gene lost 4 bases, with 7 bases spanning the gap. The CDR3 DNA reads TGCAGCGTCAAAGAGGGAAACACCATATATTTT. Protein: CSVKEGNTIYF.

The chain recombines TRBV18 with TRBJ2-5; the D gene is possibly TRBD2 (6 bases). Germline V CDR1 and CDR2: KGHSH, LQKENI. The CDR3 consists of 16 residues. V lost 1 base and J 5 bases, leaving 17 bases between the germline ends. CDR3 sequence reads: CASSPRRDPRGETQYF. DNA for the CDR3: TGTGCCAGCTCACCACGGAGGGACCCCCGGGGGGAGACCCAGTACTTC.

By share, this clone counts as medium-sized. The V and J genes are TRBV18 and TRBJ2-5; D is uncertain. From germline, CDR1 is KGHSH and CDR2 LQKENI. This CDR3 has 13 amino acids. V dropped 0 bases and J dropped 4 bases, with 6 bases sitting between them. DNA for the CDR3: TGTGCCAGCTCACCACCCCCGACAGAGACCCAGTACTTC. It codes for CASSPPPTETQYF. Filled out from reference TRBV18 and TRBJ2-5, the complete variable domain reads NAGVMQNPRHLVRRRGQEARLRCSPMKGHSHVYWYRQLPEEGLKFMVYLQKENIIDESGMPKERFSAEFPKEGPSILRIQQVVRGDSAAYFCASSPPPTETQYFGPGTRLLVL.

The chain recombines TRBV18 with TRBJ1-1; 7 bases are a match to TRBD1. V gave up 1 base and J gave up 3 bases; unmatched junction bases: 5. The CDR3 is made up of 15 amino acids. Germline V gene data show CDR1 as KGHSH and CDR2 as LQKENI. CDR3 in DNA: TGTGCCAGCTCACCACAGGGGGCGAGATACACTGAAGCTTTCTTT. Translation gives CASSPQGARYTEAFF.

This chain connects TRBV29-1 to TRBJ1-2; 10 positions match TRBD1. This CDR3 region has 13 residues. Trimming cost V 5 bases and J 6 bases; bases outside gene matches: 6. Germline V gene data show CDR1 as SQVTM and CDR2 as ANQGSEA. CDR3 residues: CSVPPTGGDGYTF. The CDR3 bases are TGCAGCGTTCCCCCGACAGGGGGCGATGGCTACACCTTC.